This paragraph reports one T cell receptor beta chain. TCRdb passed the reads through MiXCR, listing each CDR3 protein once. The profile covers some 300,000 distinct CDR3 sequences, with roughly a sixth appearing a single time and around 12% taken by the ten largest. These data originate in a study of T cell repertoires in cytomegalovirus infection. The CDR3 length is 15 residues. Germline CDR1 is ENHRY and CDR2 is SYGVKD. V lost 6 bases and J lost 2, with 16 bases in between. The sequence derives from a human donor in good health (CMV status not recorded). Some clones in this sample may be carry-over from other donors' samples. The V call is TRBV10-3, the J call TRBJ1-2; TRBD1 might be the D (6 bases). Sequencing was carried out using PBMCs. The CDR3 nucleotides read TGTGCCATCAGCAGCGGACAGCCGGGAAACTATGGCTACACCTTC. This gives the protein CAISSGQPGNYGYTF.